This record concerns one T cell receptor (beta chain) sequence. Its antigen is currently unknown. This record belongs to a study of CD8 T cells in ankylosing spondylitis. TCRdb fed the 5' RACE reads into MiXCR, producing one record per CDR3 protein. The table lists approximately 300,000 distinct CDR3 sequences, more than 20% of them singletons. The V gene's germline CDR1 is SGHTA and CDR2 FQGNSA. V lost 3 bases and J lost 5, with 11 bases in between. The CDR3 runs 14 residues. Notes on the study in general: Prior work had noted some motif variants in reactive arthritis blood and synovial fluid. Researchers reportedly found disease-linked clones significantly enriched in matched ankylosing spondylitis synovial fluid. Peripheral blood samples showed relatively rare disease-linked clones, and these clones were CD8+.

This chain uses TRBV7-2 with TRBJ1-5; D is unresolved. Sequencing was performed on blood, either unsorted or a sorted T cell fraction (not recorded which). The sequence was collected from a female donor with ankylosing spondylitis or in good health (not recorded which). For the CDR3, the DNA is TGTGCCAGCAGCTTTCCCGGGCCCGATCAGCCCCAGCATTTT. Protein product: CASSFPGPDQPQHF.